This is a list of T cell receptor beta chains from one sample in a study of blood T cell repertoires in COVID-19. Measured with immunoSEQ multiplex PCR; TCRdb has only the in-frame clones, and not every one. The sample has about 89,000 clones, about 95% seen once; the top ten hold around 4.7%. The sequencing input was peripheral blood. The receptors stem from a human donor with active COVID-19. The donor label of this sample is uncertain. Each CDR3 is given with its conserved first and last residue. The D gene is left open where the match is weak. Clone size appears in some rows only: once, few, many, or a class for an expanded clone.

CDR3aa: CATGGDGPSNQPQHF; CDR3nt: TGTGCCACCGGCGGGGATGGGCCTAGCAATCAGCCCCAGCATTTT; abundance: -; d_gene: -; v_gene: TRBV19; j_gene: TRBJ1-5
CDR3aa: CASSARTEKVRHYGYTF; CDR3nt: TGTGCCAGCAGCGCCCGGACAGAAAAAGTTCGGCACTATGGCTACACCTTC; abundance: -; d_gene: -; v_gene: TRBV9; j_gene: TRBJ1-2
CDR3aa: CASSPRTGTYNEQFF; CDR3nt: TGTGCCAGCAGCCCACGGACAGGGACCTACAATGAGCAGTTCTTC; abundance: once; d_gene: TRBD1; v_gene: TRBV9; j_gene: TRBJ2-1
CDR3aa: CASSSLGEGYNEQFF; CDR3nt: TGTGCCAGCAGCTCCCTCGGGGAGGGCTACAATGAGCAGTTCTTC; abundance: -; d_gene: TRBD2; v_gene: TRBV7-9; j_gene: TRBJ2-1
CDR3aa: CASTIGGLADEQYF; CDR3nt: TGTGCCAGCACGATCGGGGGACTAGCGGACGAGCAGTACTTC; abundance: -; d_gene: TRBD2; v_gene: TRBV7-9; j_gene: TRBJ2-7
CDR3aa: CASSPVTSSGELFF; CDR3nt: TGCGCCAGCAGCCCGGTGACTAGTTCCGGGGAGCTGTTTTTT; abundance: -; d_gene: -; v_gene: TRBV5-1; j_gene: TRBJ2-2
CDR3aa: CASSQDRGGLPEAFF; CDR3nt: TGTGCCAGCTCCCAGGACAGGGGAGGACTCCCTGAAGCTTTCTTT; abundance: -; d_gene: TRBD1; v_gene: TRBV7-2; j_gene: TRBJ1-1
CDR3aa: CASSGRGGSNQPQHF; CDR3nt: TGTGCCAGCAGTGGTCGGGGAGGAAGCAATCAGCCCCAGCATTTT; abundance: few; d_gene: -; v_gene: TRBV2; j_gene: TRBJ1-5
CDR3aa: CASSGDISNTEAFF; CDR3nt: TGTGCCAGCTCAGGGGACATTTCGAACACTGAAGCTTTCTTT; abundance: -; d_gene: -; v_gene: TRBV18; j_gene: TRBJ1-1
CDR3aa: CASSKFLGFESAGGPPDTQYF; CDR3nt: TGCGCCAGCAGTAAATTCCTGGGTTTTGAGTCGGCGGGGGGGCCACCGGATACGCAGTATTTT; abundance: -; d_gene: TRBD2; v_gene: TRBV5-1; j_gene: TRBJ2-3
CDR3aa: CSAGSTEAFF; CDR3nt: TGCAGTGCCGGGAGCACTGAAGCTTTCTTT; abundance: -; d_gene: -; v_gene: TRBV20-1; j_gene: TRBJ1-1
CDR3aa: CASSVGDSSGNTIYF; CDR3nt: TGTGCCAGCAGCGTAGGAGACAGCTCTGGAAACACCATATATTTT; abundance: -; d_gene: -; v_gene: TRBV9; j_gene: TRBJ1-3
CDR3aa: CASSYPGSGETQYF; CDR3nt: TGTGCCAGCAGCTACCCCGGGAGCGGGGAGACCCAGTACTTC; abundance: once; d_gene: -; v_gene: TRBV7-2; j_gene: TRBJ2-5
CDR3aa: CASSQTGSSYNEQFF; CDR3nt: TGTGCCAGCAGCCAGACAGGGTCCTCCTACAATGAGCAGTTCTTC; abundance: -; d_gene: TRBD1; v_gene: TRBV3-1/TRBV3-2; j_gene: TRBJ2-1
CDR3aa: CASSLGDSSTDTQYF; CDR3nt: TGTGCCAGCAGCTTGGGGGACAGCAGCACAGATACGCAGTATTTT; abundance: -; d_gene: TRBD1; v_gene: TRBV7-2; j_gene: TRBJ2-3
CDR3aa: CASSLGSSGTGELFF; CDR3nt: TGTGCCAGCAGCTTAGGAAGTAGCGGCACCGGGGAGCTGTTTTTT; abundance: -; d_gene: -; v_gene: TRBV7-9; j_gene: TRBJ2-2
CDR3aa: CASSPVRGRESTDTQYF; CDR3nt: TGCGCCAGCAGCCCGGTACGTGGGAGGGAGAGCACAGATACGCAGTATTTT; abundance: -; d_gene: TRBD2; v_gene: TRBV5-1; j_gene: TRBJ2-3
CDR3aa: CASSLAGEGNIQYF; CDR3nt: TGCGCCAGCAGCCTCGCGGGGGAGGGGAACATTCAGTACTTC; abundance: -; d_gene: TRBD2; v_gene: TRBV5-1; j_gene: TRBJ2-4
CDR3aa: CASSLDRVRSPLHF; CDR3nt: TGTGCCAGCAGCCTGGACAGGGTTCGGTCACCCCTCCACTTT; abundance: -; d_gene: TRBD1; v_gene: TRBV9; j_gene: TRBJ1-6
CDR3aa: CASSPRYEQFF; CDR3nt: TGTGCCAGCAGCCCGCGCTATGAGCAGTTCTTC; abundance: -; d_gene: -; v_gene: TRBV7-2; j_gene: TRBJ2-1
CDR3aa: CASSLVGREEKLFF; CDR3nt: TGCGCCAGCAGCTTGGTGGGGCGGGAGGAAAAACTGTTTTTT; abundance: -; d_gene: -; v_gene: TRBV5-1; j_gene: TRBJ1-4
CDR3aa: CATSDSGSTYTDTQYF; CDR3nt: TGTGCCACCAGTGATTCCGGGAGCACATACACAGATACGCAGTATTTT; abundance: -; d_gene: -; v_gene: TRBV24-1; j_gene: TRBJ2-3
CDR3aa: CASSLTDFWETQYF; CDR3nt: TGTGCCAGCAGCCTGACAGATTTTTGGGAGACCCAGTACTTC; abundance: -; d_gene: -; v_gene: TRBV7-8; j_gene: TRBJ2-5
CDR3aa: CASSPELAGDGTYEQYF; CDR3nt: TGTGCCAGCAGCCCAGAACTAGCGGGAGACGGCACCTACGAGCAGTACTTC; abundance: once; d_gene: TRBD2; v_gene: TRBV5-6; j_gene: TRBJ2-7
CDR3aa: CASSVSSTTGSLHF; CDR3nt: TGTGCCAGCAGTGTATCGTCGACAACCGGTTCCCTCCACTTT; abundance: -; d_gene: -; v_gene: TRBV2; j_gene: TRBJ1-6
CDR3aa: CASSLVGGGYTF; CDR3nt: TGTGCCAGCAGCTTAGTGGGGGGAGGCTACACCTTC; abundance: -; d_gene: -; v_gene: TRBV7-9; j_gene: TRBJ1-2
CDR3aa: CASSAGRTGEQFF; CDR3nt: TGTGCCAGCAGCGCCGGGAGGACGGGTGAGCAGTTCTTC; abundance: -; d_gene: TRBD2; v_gene: TRBV6-5; j_gene: TRBJ2-1
CDR3aa: CASSVAVGAGALNTGELFF; CDR3nt: TGTGCCAGCAGCGTGGCGGTCGGAGCGGGGGCCTTGAACACCGGGGAGCTGTTTTTT; abundance: -; d_gene: TRBD2; v_gene: TRBV9; j_gene: TRBJ2-2
CDR3aa: CASGQSYNEQFF; CDR3nt: TGTGCCAGTGGACAGTCGTACAATGAGCAGTTCTTC; abundance: -; d_gene: -; v_gene: TRBV19; j_gene: TRBJ2-1
CDR3aa: CASSPGTATEAFF; CDR3nt: TGCGCCAGCAGCCCTGGGACAGCCACTGAAGCTTTCTTT; abundance: -; d_gene: TRBD1; v_gene: TRBV5-1; j_gene: TRBJ1-1
CDR3aa: CASSFSGRGTGELFF; CDR3nt: TGTGCCAGCAGTTTTAGCGGGAGGGGCACCGGGGAGCTGTTTTTT; abundance: -; d_gene: TRBD2; v_gene: TRBV28; j_gene: TRBJ2-2
CDR3aa: CASSQGKGPGGYEQYF; CDR3nt: TGCGCCAGCAGCCAAGGGAAAGGTCCAGGTGGGTACGAGCAGTACTTC; abundance: -; d_gene: -; v_gene: TRBV4-1; j_gene: TRBJ2-7
CDR3aa: CASQRVNTGELFF; CDR3nt: TGTGCCAGCCAACGGGTGAACACCGGGGAGCTGTTTTTT; abundance: -; d_gene: -; v_gene: TRBV11-3; j_gene: TRBJ2-2
CDR3aa: CASSLAGVRTDTQYF; CDR3nt: TGCGCCAGCAGCTTGGCCGGAGTAAGGACAGATACGCAGTATTTT; abundance: -; d_gene: -; v_gene: TRBV5-1; j_gene: TRBJ2-3
CDR3aa: CASSLGQGNEQFF; CDR3nt: TGTGCCAGCAGCTTAGGGCAGGGCAATGAGCAGTTCTTC; abundance: -; d_gene: -; v_gene: TRBV7-9; j_gene: TRBJ2-1
CDR3aa: CASTPTRGGSLGEQYF; CDR3nt: TGCGCCAGCACTCCTACACGGGGGGGCAGTCTCGGCGAGCAGTACTTC; abundance: -; d_gene: TRBD2; v_gene: TRBV5-1; j_gene: TRBJ2-7
CDR3aa: CASSWRYEQYF; CDR3nt: TGTGCCAGCAGTTGGCGGTACGAGCAGTACTTC; abundance: -; d_gene: -; v_gene: TRBV12-3/TRBV12-4; j_gene: TRBJ2-7
CDR3aa: CASSLVGRGTQYF; CDR3nt: TGTGCCAGCAGCTTGGTTGGAAGGGGTACGCAGTATTTT; abundance: -; d_gene: -; v_gene: TRBV5-8; j_gene: TRBJ2-3
CDR3aa: CASSPTGEETQYF; CDR3nt: TGCGCCAGCAGCCCTACAGGGGAGGAGACCCAGTACTTC; abundance: -; d_gene: TRBD1; v_gene: TRBV5-1; j_gene: TRBJ2-5
CDR3aa: CAISERETQYF; CDR3nt: TGTGCCATCAGTGAGCGGGAGACCCAGTACTTC; abundance: -; d_gene: -; v_gene: TRBV10-3; j_gene: TRBJ2-5
CDR3aa: CASSSGQGAHNIQYF; CDR3nt: TGTGCCAGCAGTTCGGGACAGGGGGCCCACAACATTCAGTACTTC; abundance: -; d_gene: TRBD1; v_gene: TRBV6-2/TRBV6-3; j_gene: TRBJ2-4
CDR3aa: CASDTGNNYGYTF; CDR3nt: TGTGCCAGCGATACGGGGAATAACTATGGCTACACCTTC; abundance: -; d_gene: -; v_gene: TRBV6-5; j_gene: TRBJ1-2
CDR3aa: CASSLAQGVGSGNTIYF; CDR3nt: TGTGCCAGCAGCTTGGCCCAAGGGGTAGGCTCTGGAAACACCATATATTTT; abundance: -; d_gene: -; v_gene: TRBV5-4; j_gene: TRBJ1-3
CDR3aa: CASSSPRAGTQYF; CDR3nt: TGTGCCAGCAGTTCTCCCCGGGCGGGGACCCAGTACTTC; abundance: -; d_gene: -; v_gene: TRBV28; j_gene: TRBJ2-5
CDR3aa: CASSAPLAGMYEQYF; CDR3nt: TGTGCCAGCAGCGCCCCCCTAGCGGGAATGTACGAGCAGTACTTC; abundance: -; d_gene: TRBD2; v_gene: TRBV7-9; j_gene: TRBJ2-7
CDR3aa: CAISPSGTSGLSSYNEQFF; CDR3nt: TGTGCCATCAGCCCTTCCGGGACTAGCGGGCTTAGCTCCTACAATGAGCAGTTCTTC; abundance: once; d_gene: TRBD2; v_gene: TRBV10-3; j_gene: TRBJ2-1
CDR3aa: CASSITNPYGYTF; CDR3nt: TGTGCCAGTAGTATTACTAACCCCTATGGCTACACCTTC; abundance: -; d_gene: -; v_gene: TRBV19; j_gene: TRBJ1-2
CDR3aa: CASSLRQANYEQYF; CDR3nt: TGCGCCAGCAGCTTGAGGCAGGCGAACTACGAGCAGTACTTC; abundance: -; d_gene: -; v_gene: TRBV5-1; j_gene: TRBJ2-7
CDR3aa: CASSYLAGLAALSSYNEQFF; CDR3nt: TGTGCCAGCAGTTACTTAGCGGGACTAGCGGCCTTGAGCTCCTACAATGAGCAGTTCTTC; abundance: -; d_gene: TRBD2; v_gene: TRBV6-2/TRBV6-3; j_gene: TRBJ2-1
CDR3aa: CASSSTGIQETQYF; CDR3nt: TGTGCCAGCTCTTCTACAGGGATTCAAGAGACCCAGTACTTC; abundance: -; d_gene: -; v_gene: TRBV18; j_gene: TRBJ2-5
CDR3aa: CATTSGRAGDEQFF; CDR3nt: TGCGCCACCACGAGCGGGAGGGCTGGCGATGAGCAGTTCTTC; abundance: -; d_gene: TRBD2; v_gene: TRBV5-1; j_gene: TRBJ2-1
CDR3aa: CSVRGQTSGANVLTF; CDR3nt: TGCAGCGTACGCGGACAGACCTCTGGGGCCAACGTCCTGACTTTC; abundance: -; d_gene: -; v_gene: TRBV29-1; j_gene: TRBJ2-6
CDR3aa: CASSPMPLSGEVQETQYF; CDR3nt: TGTGCCAGCAGCCCTATGCCTTTATCGGGGGAGGTCCAAGAGACCCAGTACTTC; abundance: -; d_gene: -; v_gene: TRBV7-2; j_gene: TRBJ2-5
CDR3aa: CASSWRGGRLSTDTQYF; CDR3nt: TGCGCCAGCAGCTGGCGGGGCGGGAGGCTAAGCACAGATACGCAGTATTTT; abundance: -; d_gene: TRBD2; v_gene: TRBV5-1; j_gene: TRBJ2-3